Listed below are T cell receptor beta chains from one sample, sequenced in a study of chemoradiotherapy in HPV16-positive cancers. This table comes from immunoSEQ multiplex PCR, and its TCRdb copy is limited to in-frame clones, with some not included. The data contain 3,000 to 5,000 clones, more than 60% of them singletons. Sampling was done from a patient who underwent chemoradiotherapy. Receptors originate from a human donor with HPV-associated anogenital cancer. Each CDR3 is given with its conserved first and last residue. D genes are given only for firm matches. Clone size is shown for a subset of rows, as once, few, many or a class of expanded clone.

j_call v_call clone_size d_call cdr3_aa cdr3_nt
TRBJ1-2 TRBV15 once . CATSSVGGGGTYGYTF TGTGCCACCAGCAGTGTTGGGGGAGGCGGGACCTATGGCTACACCTTC
TRBJ2-5 TRBV11-1 . TRBD1 CASSGGQGGQETQYF TGTGCCAGCAGCGGGGGACAGGGTGGCCAGGAGACCCAGTACTTC
TRBJ2-7 TRBV5-1 . TRBD1 CASSSLTGYEQYF TGCGCCAGCAGCTCCTTGACAGGGTACGAGCAGTACTTC
TRBJ2-3 TRBV6-1 . TRBD2 CASSGAGFFSGGTSTDTQYF TGTGCCAGCAGTGGAGCGGGGTTTTTCAGCGGCGGAACTAGCACAGATACGCAGTATTTT
TRBJ1-1 TRBV11-2 . . CASSLGSPNEAFF TGTGCCAGCAGCTTAGGCAGTCCCAATGAAGCTTTCTTT
TRBJ1-5 TRBV5-6 . TRBD1 CASSLGTGPQPQHF TGTGCCAGCAGCTTGGGGACAGGGCCTCAGCCCCAGCATTTT
TRBJ1-6 TRBV5-1 hyperexpanded TRBD1 CASSLAVSDRGNSPLHF TGCGCCAGCAGCTTGGCCGTTTCGGACAGGGGCAATTCACCCCTCCACTTT
TRBJ2-4 TRBV27 . . CASSLIKGGKDIQYF TGTGCCAGCAGTTTAATAAAAGGGGGGAAGGACATTCAGTACTTC
TRBJ2-7 TRBV7-9 once . CASSLNGAEQYF TGTGCCAGCAGCTTAAATGGAGCCGAGCAGTACTTC
TRBJ1-6 TRBV9 . . CASSPEVSNSPLHF TGTGCCAGCAGCCCCGAGGTTTCTAATTCACCCCTCCACTTT
TRBJ1-1 TRBV19 hyperexpanded TRBD1 CASFSRGQLDTEAFF TGTGCCAGTTTCAGCAGGGGGCAGTTGGACACTGAAGCTTTCTTT
TRBJ1-1 TRBV5-6 . TRBD1 CASSSPLQGFTEAFF TGTGCCAGCAGCTCCCCACTACAGGGGTTCACTGAAGCTTTCTTT
TRBJ1-1 TRBV18 . . CASSPPKAGVNTEAFF TGTGCCAGCTCACCACCGAAGGCAGGGGTAAACACTGAAGCTTTCTTT
TRBJ1-1 TRBV7-2 few TRBD1 CASSRTGVEAFF TGTGCCAGCAGTCGGACAGGGGTTGAAGCTTTCTTT
TRBJ1-5 TRBV19 . . CASSRGPYSNQPQHF TGTGCCAGTTCAAGGGGACCCTATAGCAATCAGCCCCAGCATTTT
TRBJ2-4 TRBV29-1 once TRBD1 CSARQGSGNIQYF TGCAGCGCCAGACAGGGTTCGGGAAACATTCAGTACTTC